Below are 2 T cell receptor beta chains sequenced from a single sample in a study of blood T cells in healthy people across ages. A sample-barcoded 5' primer and a J-beta primer mix were used in a second PCR of roughly 7 to 11 cycles. TCRdb redid the calling of the 5' RACE reads with MiXCR, one entry per CDR3 protein. The profile covers more than 700,000 distinct CDR3 sequences, with about half appearing a single time and around a sixth taken by the ten largest. Sample: blood. Receptor source: a man older than 75 in good health.

This chain uses TRBV27 with TRBJ1-5; D is perhaps TRBD1 (6 bases). This CDR3 has 14 amino acids. Per germline, CDR1 MNHEY and CDR2 SMNVEV (reference sequence). Trimming took 5 bases from V and 6 from J, leaving 14 bases between them. CDR3 coding DNA: TGTGCCAGCAGTGAAGACCGAGGGGGTCAGCCCCAGCATTTT. Translated, it gives CASSEDRGGQPQHF.

The genes are TRBV29-1 and TRBJ2-2, with a tentative D call TRBD1 (6 bases). Looked up from germline, CDR1 is SQVTM and CDR2 is ANQGSEA. The CDR3 length is 14 residues. V gave up 3 bases and J gave up 0 bases, with 8 bases separating them. CDR3 DNA: TGCAGCGTTGACAGGGGAACGAACACCGGGGAGCTGTTTTTT. Protein product: CSVDRGTNTGELFF.